Listed here are 2 T cell receptor beta chains from one sample, sequenced in a study of cytomegalovirus exposure and HLA in healthy donors. The PCR employed 60 Vbeta primers together with 13 Jbeta primers. The table came from immunoSEQ multiplex PCR; TCRdb's copy has only in-frame clones and leaves some out. This sample carries 91,000 or so clones, roughly 72% of them seen once, and the ten largest clones take less than 6%. Sequenced material: PBMCs. The receptors originated from a man aged 25-45 years in good health and CMV-seropositive.

This clone was seen just once. The rearrangement uses TRBV9 and TRBJ2-3; a weak D match, TRBD2 (7 bases). Germline V gene data show CDR1 as SGDLS and CDR2 as YYNGEE. Trimming cost V 4 bases and J 5 bases, with 20 bases left between them. This CDR3 has 16 amino acids. CDR3 bases: TGTGCCAGCAGCTTACTAGTGGAGGGGGGGGGAGATACGCAGTATTTT. Protein: CASSLLVEGGGDTQYF.

In its sample, this clone was seen a few times. The chain combines TRBV19 with TRBJ1-2, with TRBD1 matching 7 bases. CDR3 length: 12 amino acids. After removal of 7 bases from V and 5 bases from J, the junction contained 4 bases not matched to a gene. Looked up from germline, CDR1 is LNHDA and CDR2 is SQIVND (reference sequence). The CDR3 loop reads CASTAGGYGYTF. The CDR3 DNA follows: TGTGCCAGTACGGCAGGGGGGTATGGCTACACCTTC.